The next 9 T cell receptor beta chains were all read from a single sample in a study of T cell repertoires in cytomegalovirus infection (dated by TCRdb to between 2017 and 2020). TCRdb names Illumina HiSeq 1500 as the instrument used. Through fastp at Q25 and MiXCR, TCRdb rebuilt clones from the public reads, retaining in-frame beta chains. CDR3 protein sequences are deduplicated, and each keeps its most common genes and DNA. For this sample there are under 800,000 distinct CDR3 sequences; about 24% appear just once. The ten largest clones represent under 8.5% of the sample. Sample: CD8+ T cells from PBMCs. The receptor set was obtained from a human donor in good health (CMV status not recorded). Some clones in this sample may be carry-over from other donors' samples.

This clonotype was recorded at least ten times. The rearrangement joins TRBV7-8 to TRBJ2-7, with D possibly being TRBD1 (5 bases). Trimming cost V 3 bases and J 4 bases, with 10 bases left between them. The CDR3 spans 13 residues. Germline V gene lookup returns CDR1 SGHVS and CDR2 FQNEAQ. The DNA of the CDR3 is TGTGCCAGCAGCTTCCACCCAGGGTACGAGCAGTACGTC. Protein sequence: CASSFHPGYEQYV.

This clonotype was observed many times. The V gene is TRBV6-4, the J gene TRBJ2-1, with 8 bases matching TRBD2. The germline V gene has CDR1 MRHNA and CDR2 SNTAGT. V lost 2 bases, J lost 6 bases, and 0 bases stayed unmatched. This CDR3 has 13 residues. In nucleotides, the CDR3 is TGTGCCAGCAGTGACGGGACTAGCAATGAGCAGTTCTTC. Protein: CASSDGTSNEQFF.

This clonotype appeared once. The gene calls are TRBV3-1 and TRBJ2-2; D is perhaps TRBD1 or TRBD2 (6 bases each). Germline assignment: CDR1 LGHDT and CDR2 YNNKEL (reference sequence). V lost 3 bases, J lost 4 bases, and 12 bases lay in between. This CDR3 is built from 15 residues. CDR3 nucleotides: TGTGCCAGCAGCCACCCTGGAGGGGGCACCGGGGAGCTGTTTTTT. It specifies CASSHPGGGTGELFF.

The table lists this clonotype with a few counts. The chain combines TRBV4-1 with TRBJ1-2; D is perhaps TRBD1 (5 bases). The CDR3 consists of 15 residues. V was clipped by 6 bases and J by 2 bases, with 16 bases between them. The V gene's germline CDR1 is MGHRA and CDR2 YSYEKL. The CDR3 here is CASSPNRQMNYGYTF. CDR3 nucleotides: TGCGCCAGCAGTCCCAATCGACAGATGAACTATGGCTACACCTTC.

The CDR3 spells CASSLMISGANVLTF. The CDR3 DNA follows: TGCGCCAGCAGCCTAATGATCTCTGGGGCCAACGTCCTGACTTTC. The chain employs TRBV5-1 and TRBJ2-6; D unresolved. Germline V gives CDR1 SGHRS, CDR2 YFSETQ. The CDR3 spans 15 residues. V lost 4 bases to trimming and J lost 0 bases, with 8 bases between them.

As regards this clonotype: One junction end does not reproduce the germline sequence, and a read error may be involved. This CDR3 is CTSSRGLAGSYSYEQYF. The CDR3 region has the DNA TGTACCAGCAGTCGGGGACTAGCGGGCTCTTACTCCTACGAGCAGTACTTC. V and J are TRBV6-5 and TRBJ2-7; 12 bases line up with TRBD2. This CDR3 has 17 residues. Germline CDR1 reads MNHEY; CDR2 reads SVGAGI.

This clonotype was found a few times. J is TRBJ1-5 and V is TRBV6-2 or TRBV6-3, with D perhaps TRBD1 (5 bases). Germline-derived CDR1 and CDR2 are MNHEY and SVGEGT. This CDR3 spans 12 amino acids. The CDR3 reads CGTKGPNQPQHF. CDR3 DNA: TGTGGGACCAAGGGGCCCAATCAGCCCCAGCATTTT.

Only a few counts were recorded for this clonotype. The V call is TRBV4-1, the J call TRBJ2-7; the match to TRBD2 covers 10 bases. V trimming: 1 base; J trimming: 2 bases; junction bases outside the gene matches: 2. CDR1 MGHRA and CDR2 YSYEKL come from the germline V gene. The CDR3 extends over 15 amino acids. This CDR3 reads CASSQASGGAYEQYV. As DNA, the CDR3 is TGCGCCAGCAGCCAAGCAAGCGGGGGGGCCTACGAGCAGTACGTC.

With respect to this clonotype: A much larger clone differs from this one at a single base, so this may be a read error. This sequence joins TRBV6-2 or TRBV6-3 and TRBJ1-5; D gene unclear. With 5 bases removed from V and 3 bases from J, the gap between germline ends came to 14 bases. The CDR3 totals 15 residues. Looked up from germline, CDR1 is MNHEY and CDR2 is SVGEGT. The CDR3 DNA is TGTGCCAGCAGTACCCGTGACTGGATCAATCAGCCCCAGCATTTT. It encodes CASSTRDWINQPQHF.